These 12 T cell receptor beta chains were all obtained from the same sample, sequenced in a study of T cell responses to AZD1222 COVID-19 vaccine. Assay used: immunoSEQ multiplex PCR; TCRdb lists only in-frame clones, some missing. The sample lists around 110,000 clones; roughly nine tenths were seen once. The sequencing here drew on peripheral blood, taken on day 0 of AZD1222 vaccination. These receptors originate from an adult in good health.

This chain connects TRBV29-1 to TRBJ2-7; maybe TRBD1 (5 bases). The CDR3 loop spans 13 amino acids. The V gene's germline CDR1 is SQVTM and CDR2 ANQGSEA. Between the trimmed V and J ends, which lost 6 bases and 3 bases, there was a span of 15 bases. The CDR3 nucleotides are TGCAGCGTCCGAGGCAGGGTCTACTACGAGCAGTACTTC. Translated, it gives CSVRGRVYYEQYF.

This chain connects TRBV12-3 or TRBV12-4 to TRBJ1-5, with D perhaps matching TRBD1 (5 bases). This CDR3 contains 13 residues. V was trimmed by 5 bases and J by 6 bases, leaving 11 bases between them. The CDR3 protein is CASSPHGGQPQHF. The CDR3 nucleotides read TGTGCCAGCAGTCCTCATGGGGGTCAGCCCCAGCATTTT.

The rearrangement links TRBV6-5 to TRBJ1-5, with D possibly TRBD1 on 6 matching bases. In germline, CDR1 is MNHEY, CDR2 SVGAGI. Between the trimmed V and J ends, which lost 5 bases and 6 bases, there was a span of 17 bases. CDR3 length equals 15 residues. CDR3 DNA: TGTGCCAGCAGTCCCGGAGGGGGTGGCCGTCAGCCCCAGCATTTT. Translation gives CASSPGGGGRQPQHF.

V gene TRBV30 combines with J gene TRBJ1-3; D not certain. The V end lost 2 bases, the J end lost 0 bases, and 5 bases lay between the germline ends. The CDR3 is made up of 13 amino acids. Looked up from germline, CDR1 is GTSNPN and CDR2 is SVGIG (reference sequence). The CDR3 sequence is CAWSPNSGNTIYF. The CDR3 region has the DNA TGTGCCTGGAGTCCTAACTCTGGAAACACCATATATTTT.

This clone was counted only a few times. DNA of the CDR3: TGTGCCAGCAGTCGATTGGACAAGAACACCGGGGAGCTGTTTTTT. It yields the protein CASSRLDKNTGELFF. The V call is TRBV7-2, the J call TRBJ2-2; tentative D call: TRBD1 (5 bases). V shed 6 bases and J shed 1 base, with 12 bases lying between them. The CDR3 has 15 residues. The germline CDR1 and CDR2 sequences are SGHTA and FQGNSA.

This rearrangement joins TRBV5-1 to TRBJ1-2; 7 bases fit TRBD1. This CDR3 is 13 amino acids long. Unmatched junction bases numbered 5, after V lost 1 base and J lost 8 bases. Germline V CDR1 and CDR2: SGHRS, YFSETQ. The CDR3 reads CASSLTGEEGYTF. The CDR3, as DNA: TGCGCCAGCAGCTTGACAGGGGAAGAAGGCTACACCTTC.

The chain joins TRBV7-2 to TRBJ2-2, with 7 bases that match TRBD1. Unmatched junction bases numbered 15, after V lost 5 bases and J lost 6 bases. CDR3 length: 17 amino acids. Germline CDR1 is SGHTA and CDR2 is FQGNSA. This CDR3 is CASSPKGAGQDPGELFF. Here the CDR3 DNA reads TGTGCCAGCAGCCCAAAGGGGGCCGGACAGGACCCCGGGGAGCTGTTTTTT. The entire variable domain, with the rest obtained from reference TRBV7-2 and TRBJ2-2, is as follows: GAGVSQSPSNKVTEKGKDVELRCDPISGHTALYWYRQSLGQGLEFLIYFQGNSAPDKSGLPSDRFSAERTGGSVSTLTIQRTQQEDSAVYLCASSPKGAGQDPGELFFGEGSRLTVL.

For the CDR3, the DNA is TGTGCCAGCAGTTCGAGCACGAGCTCTGGAAACACCATATATTTT. Amino acids: CASSSSTSSGNTIYF. The V call is TRBV27, the J call TRBJ1-3; D unclear. Trimming left V 4 bases short and J 0 bases short, with 10 bases between. CDR1 is MNHEY, CDR2 SMNVEV, per germline (reference sequence). The CDR3 sequence is 15 residues long.

This rearrangement joins TRBV28 to TRBJ1-5; unclear D gene. V lost 7 bases and J lost 6, with 13 bases in between. Looked up from germline, CDR1 is MDHEN and CDR2 is SYDVKM. There are 13 residues in the CDR3. The CDR3 here is CASTHRGGQPQHF. CDR3 sequence (DNA): TGTGCCAGCACTCATCGGGGTGGTCAGCCCCAGCATTTT. The complete variable domain, with remaining parts taken from reference TRBV28 and TRBJ1-5, reads DVKVTQSSRYLVKRTGEKVFLECVQDMDHENMFWYRQDPGLGLRLIYFSYDVKMKEKGDIPEGYSVSREKKERFSLILESASTNQTSMYLCASTHRGGQPQHFGDGTRLSIL.

This clone appeared a single time. The V and J genes are TRBV11-3 and TRBJ2-3; perhaps TRBD2 as D (6 bases). CDR3 size: 13 residues. Between the trimmed V and J ends, which lost 2 bases and 4 bases, there was a span of 7 bases. CDR1 and CDR2 (germline): SGHNT, YENEEA. The CDR3 sequence: CASSLTGADTQYF. The CDR3 nucleotides read TGTGCCAGCAGCTTAACGGGGGCAGATACGCAGTATTTT.

This clone was seen only once. The chain employs TRBV27 and TRBJ2-1, with 7 bases aligning to TRBD1. Germline assignment: CDR1 MNHEY and CDR2 SMNVEV (reference sequence). This CDR3 is built from 15 residues. V lost 8 bases, J lost 3 bases, and 10 bases stayed unmatched. CDR3 bases: TGTGCCAGCTCAAAAACAGGGGACCTCTACAATGAGCAGTTCTTC. Translation gives CASSKTGDLYNEQFF.

Details on this clone: In the same sample, other DNA sequences code for this CDR3. The chain couples TRBV4-1 to TRBJ2-7; D uncertain. Germline CDR1 is MGHRA and CDR2 is YSYEKL. The CDR3 extends over 13 amino acids. Trimming removed 0 bases from V and 2 bases from J, with 5 bases in between. The CDR3 bases are TGCGCCAGCAGCCAAGATTCCACCTACGAGCAGTACTTC. It codes for CASSQDSTYEQYF.